Reported below is one T cell receptor (beta chain). Its antigen is still unknown. The CDR3 totals 18 residues. Trimming took 4 bases from V and 0 from J; bases not matched to a gene: 11. Germline CDR1 and CDR2: SGHVS and FQNEAQ. This specimen comes from a study of T cell responses to AZD1222 COVID-19 vaccine. Assay: immunoSEQ multiplex PCR; the TCRdb copy retains only in-frame clones and omits some. The sample includes around 150,000 clones. Broader study findings: Donors were mostly white British, more females; clonal diversity possibly underestimated.

This chain connects TRBV7-8 to TRBJ1-3; 8 nucleotides match TRBD1. The TCR was taken from an adult in good health. The sequenced sample consisted of peripheral blood. The CDR3 loop reads CASSSRVAGGVSGNTIYF. The CDR3 nucleotides read TGTGCCAGCAGCTCCAGGGTGGCAGGGGGCGTCTCTGGAAACACCATATATTTT. Supplemented by reference TRBV7-8 and TRBJ1-3, the full variable domain reads GAGVSQSPRYKVAKRGQDVALRCDPISGHVSLFWYQQALGQGPEFLTYFQNEAQLDKSGLPSDRFFAERPEGSVSTLKIQRTQQEDSAVYLCASSSRVAGGVSGNTIYFGEGSWLTVV.